This T cell receptor (beta chain) appears in the sequencing data of a study of read filtering for tumor transcriptome and immune sequencing. Study information: TCR-mapped reads were about 3.5 to 10.27 million with IR-seq versus roughly 75 to 1,400 with RNA-seq.

In its sample, this clonotype was seen many times. Its antigen is undetermined. This library used roughly 0.4 ug RNA and molecular barcoded adaptors spanning alpha/delta and beta/gamma chains. TCRdb called the reads again in MiXCR, with one record for every CDR3 protein. This sample has 25,000 to 35,000 distinct CDR3 sequences, with about 18% found just once. Overall study results and limits: Correlation between methods rose after single-read clonotypes were removed. The sorted CD138-negative fraction was a mixed bone marrow immune population, not purified T cells.

This CDR3 has 15 amino acids. V lost 1 base and J lost 2; bases outside the gene matches: 4. Germline CDR1 and CDR2: LGHDT and YNNKEL (reference sequence). This receptor was taken from a donor aged 40 or older with multiple myeloma. This chain links TRBV3-1 with TRBJ2-5, with 7 bases matching TRBD2. The sequenced sample was a population of CD138-negative cells sorted from bone marrow. CDR3 in DNA: TGTGCCAGCAGCCAAGGTCTAGCGGATCAAGAGACCCAGTACTTC. It specifies CASSQGLADQETQYF.